A single sample gave rise to the 2 T cell receptor beta chains below, sequenced in a study of CD4 T cells in relation to SARS-CoV-2 and coronaviruses. The antigens for these receptors are not known. CD4+ T cells from unexposed donors were obtained before the COVID-19 pandemic (2011-2018). Isolation of CD4+ T cells took place after about eleven days in culture. Only in-frame clones appear in the TCRdb table, and some are missing; sequencing was by immunoSEQ multiplex PCR. The sample has 25,000 or so clones, more than 65% seen once. The sequenced material came from CD4+ T cells from PBMCs, cultured in vitro. The receptors come from a human donor in good health.

The chain couples TRBV4-1 to TRBJ2-7; D assignment may be TRBD1 or TRBD2 (5 bases each). The CDR3 is 16 amino acids. Trimming left V 4 bases short and J 3 bases short, with 19 bases between. The germline V gene has CDR1 MGHRA and CDR2 YSYEKL. The DNA for the CDR3 is TGCGCCAGCAGCCGGAGTGCCGGGGTAACAGGCTACGAGCAGTACTTC. Amino acids: CASSRSAGVTGYEQYF.

The gene calls are TRBV5-1 and TRBJ1-1; D is unresolved. The CDR3 contains 15 residues. Trimming took 4 bases from V and 5 from J, leaving 18 bases between them. Germline assignment: CDR1 SGHRS and CDR2 YFSETQ. The CDR3 spells CASSRAQISGTEAFF. The CDR3 bases are TGCGCCAGCAGCCGTGCCCAGATCTCGGGGACTGAAGCTTTCTTT.